A selection of T cell receptor beta chains follows, all from one sample in a study of shared clonotypes between healthy human individuals. Using immunoSEQ multiplex PCR, the repertoire was profiled, and TCRdb retains in-frame clones only, with some absent. The top ten clones hold about 0.13% of a sample with around 2.3 million clones, approximately 96% of them seen once. The sequenced sample was naive CD4+ T cells sorted from blood. The receptor source for this set is a young man in good health. Both conserved end residues are part of each CDR3. The D gene is left open where the match is weak. Rows may omit the clone size; those that give it use once, few, many or a size class.

V	J	D	size	CDR3	DNA
TRBV7-9	TRBJ1-1	-	-	CASSFRLNTEAFF	TGTGCCAGCAGCTTCAGACTGAACACTGAAGCTTTCTTT
TRBV5-4	TRBJ1-1	-	-	CASSLPGIGTEAFF	TGTGCCAGCAGCCTTCCGGGCATTGGCACTGAAGCTTTCTTT
TRBV9	TRBJ2-7	-	-	CASSVGVSYEQYF	TGTGCCAGCAGCGTCGGGGTCTCCTACGAGCAGTACTTC
TRBV27	TRBJ1-5	-	-	CASSQNEAGPQHF	TGTGCCAGCAGTCAAAACGAAGCGGGGCCCCAGCATTTT
TRBV6-6	TRBJ1-3	-	-	CASSPGLEGNTIYF	TGTGCCAGCAGTCCGGGACTTGAAGGAAACACCATATATTTT
TRBV6-5	TRBJ1-4	-	once	CASSYLTDPEKLFF	TGTGCCAGCAGTTATCTAACAGACCCAGAAAAACTGTTTTTT
TRBV7-3	TRBJ1-1	-	-	CASSIQGNTEAFF	TGTGCCAGCAGCATACAGGGGAACACTGAAGCTTTCTTT
TRBV5-1	TRBJ1-6	TRBD1	-	CASRAGTGVDNSPLHF	TGCGCCAGCAGAGCCGGGACAGGGGTGGATAATTCACCCCTCCACTTT
TRBV6-5	TRBJ1-2	-	-	CASSPDVANYGYTF	TGTGCCAGCAGCCCCGACGTCGCTAACTATGGCTACACCTTC
TRBV11-2	TRBJ2-3	TRBD1	once	CASSLELARRGQASTDTQYF	TGTGCCAGCAGCTTAGAACTCGCGAGGAGGGGACAGGCTAGCACAGATACGCAGTATTTT
TRBV28	TRBJ1-5	-	-	CASCGRLSNQPQHF	TGTGCCAGCTGCGGGCGCTTGAGCAATCAGCCCCAGCATTTT
TRBV19	TRBJ2-7	-	-	CASSPLVGRYEQYF	TGTGCCAGTAGCCCCCTAGTGGGGCGGTACGAGCAGTACTTC
TRBV5-1	TRBJ2-3	-	-	CASSPTGDTQYF	TGCGCCAGCAGCCCAACGGGGGATACGCAGTATTTT
TRBV18	TRBJ1-6	TRBD1	-	CASSPPTGVMNSPLHF	TGTGCCAGCTCACCACCGACAGGGGTAATGAATTCACCCCTCCACTTT
TRBV5-6	TRBJ2-7	-	-	CASSPWGTGTYEQYF	TGTGCCAGCAGCCCCTGGGGGACTGGAACCTACGAGCAGTACTTC
TRBV11-3	TRBJ2-5	-	-	CASSSPRDGRETQYF	TGTGCCAGCAGCTCCCCCAGGGACGGCCGGGAGACCCAGTACTTC